Listed here are 17 T cell receptor beta chains from one sample, sequenced in a study of T cell repertoires in cytomegalovirus infection (dated by TCRdb to the late 2010s). The intended sense of this specimen's treatment or condition label: in vitro stimulation with specific CMV peptide epitopes to enrich CMV-specific T cells. TCRdb names Illumina HiSeq 1500 as the instrument used. In-frame beta chains were kept once TCRdb had trimmed the public reads at Q25 with fastp and called clones with MiXCR. When rows share a CDR3 protein, they turn into one entry using the most common DNA and genes. The table for this sample lists approximately 120,000 distinct CDR3 sequences; about 28% of them were counted only once. Together, the top ten hold roughly 81% of the sample. Their specific antigens are unknown. Sample: CD8+ T cells from cultured PBMCs, taken from culture after CMV antigen stimulation. These receptors all stem from a human donor in good health (CMV status not recorded). Some clones in this sample may be carry-over from other donors' samples.

The sample holds a few counts of this clonotype. The chain uses TRBV5-1 and TRBJ2-7, with 7 bases matching TRBD2. J was trimmed by 0 bases and V by 4 bases; bases with no gene match: 4. The CDR3 loop spans 14 amino acids. The germline gives CDR1 SGHRS, CDR2 YFSETQ. CDR3 sequence (DNA): TGCGCCAGCAGCCACCGGGGGGACTCCTACGAGCAGTACTTC. This encodes CASSHRGDSYEQYF.

This clonotype appeared many times. This chain uses TRBV7-9 with TRBJ1-6, with a possible D match to TRBD1 (5 bases). The CDR3 is 14 amino acids. Germline V lookup: CDR1 SEHNR, CDR2 FQNEAQ (reference sequence). V gave up 1 base and J gave up 8 bases, with 9 bases separating them. The CDR3: CASSLGGAHSPLHF. CDR3 nucleotides: TGTGCCAGCAGCTTAGGTGGGGCCCATTCACCCCTCCACTTT.

The V gene is TRBV4-1, the J gene TRBJ2-3; D is uncertain. The CDR3 consists of 14 residues. The germline gives CDR1 MGHRA, CDR2 YSYEKL. V gave up 0 bases and J gave up 5 bases, with 9 bases separating them. CDR3: CASSQDKAGDTQYF. The CDR3 bases are TGCGCCAGCAGCCAAGACAAAGCAGGAGATACGCAGTATTTT.

This sequence joins TRBV11-2 and TRBJ1-5, with D perhaps TRBD1 (5 bases). Looked up from germline, CDR1 is SGHAT and CDR2 is FQNNGV. The V gene lost 2 bases and the J gene lost 7 bases, with 12 bases spanning the gap. CDR3 size: 14 residues. The CDR3 is CASSLYGAGQPQHF. The CDR3, as DNA: TGTGCCAGCAGCTTATATGGGGCTGGCCAGCCCCAGCATTTT.

J is TRBJ1-2 and V is TRBV15; 7 bases map to TRBD1. The germline CDR1 and CDR2 sequences are LNHNV and YYDKDF (reference sequence). The CDR3 is 14 amino acids. The J segment lost 4 bases and the V segment lost 3 bases, leaving 5 bases of the junction unmatched. CDR3 sequence reads: CATSSSGTVYGYTF. In DNA, the CDR3 is TGTGCCACCAGCAGCTCCGGGACAGTCTATGGCTACACCTTC. The variable domain in full, completed from reference TRBV15 and TRBJ1-2, reads DAMVIQNPRYQVTQFGKPVTLSCSQTLNHNVMYWYQQKSSQAPKLLFHYYDKDFNNEADTPDNFQSRRPNTSFCFLDIRSPGLGDTAMYLCATSSSGTVYGYTFGSGTRLTVV.

This chain joins TRBV27 and TRBJ1-6; D gene unclear. CDR3 size: 17 residues. The V gene lost 2 bases and the J gene lost 9 bases, with 20 bases spanning the gap. Germline V CDR1 and CDR2: MNHEY, SMNVEV (reference sequence). The chain's CDR3 is CASSLPPRQALGSPLHF. The CDR3 DNA is TGTGCCAGCAGTTTACCCCCCCGTCAGGCCTTAGGTTCACCCCTCCACTTT.

This clonotype occurred a few times. The rearrangement uses TRBV27 and TRBJ1-5; tentatively, D is TRBD1 (5 bases). Trimming took 8 bases from V and 4 from J, leaving 12 bases between them. CDR3 length: 13 residues. Germline CDR1 reads MNHEY; CDR2 reads SMNVEV (reference sequence). The CDR3 DNA reads as TGTGCCAGCGCCGGGACGCCGAATCAGCCCCAGCATTTT. Translating gives CASAGTPNQPQHF.

The V gene is TRBV30, the J gene TRBJ2-5, with 7 bases matching TRBD2. Germline lookup yields CDR1 GTSNPN and CDR2 SVGIG (reference sequence). V trimming: 1 base; J trimming: 5 bases; junction bases outside the gene matches: 7. This CDR3 spans 14 amino acids. CDR3 amino acids: CAWSARTSWETQYF. DNA of the CDR3: TGTGCCTGGAGTGCCAGGACTAGTTGGGAGACCCAGTACTTC.

This clonotype was seen a handful of times. V is TRBV6-5 and J is TRBJ2-3; TRBD2 is a possible D gene (5 bases). V was shortened by 0 bases and J by 2 bases, with 18 bases between the two germline ends. Germline CDR1 and CDR2: MNHEY and SVGAGI. This CDR3 spans 18 amino acids. In nucleotides, the CDR3 is TGTGCCAGCAGTTACTCTGGCCAAGTGAGCGGCATCACAGATACGCAGTATTTT. Protein: CASSYSGQVSGITDTQYF.

The table lists this clonotype with a few counts. CDR3 region: CASSLGESNQPQHF. The CDR3 bases are TGTGCCAGCAGCCTGGGGGAAAGCAATCAGCCCCAGCATTTT. V and J are TRBV9 and TRBJ1-5; the D gene is possibly TRBD1 (5 bases). Trimming took off 4 bases at V and 1 base at J, with 9 bases between the two ends. The CDR3 length is 14 residues. Germline assignment: CDR1 SGDLS and CDR2 YYNGEE.

The gene calls are TRBV28 and TRBJ2-3; TRBD2 aligns across 12 bases. CDR3 length equals 18 residues. Losses at the gene ends were 6 bases for V and 6 bases for J; bases not matched to a gene: 16. Germline CDR1 is MDHEN and CDR2 is SYDVKM. The CDR3 DNA reads as TGTGCCAGCAGATTAACTAGCGGGGGGACAATATTAGGGGATACGCAGTATTTT. This sequence encodes CASRLTSGGTILGDTQYF.

At least ten counts were recorded for this clonotype. The chain joins TRBV7-9 to TRBJ1-1, with D perhaps matching TRBD1 (6 bases). This CDR3 is 11 amino acids long. Trimming took 3 bases from V and 8 from J, leaving 7 bases between them. Germline V gives CDR1 SEHNR, CDR2 FQNEAQ (reference sequence). CDR3 sequence: CASSFTGEAFF. CDR3 sequence (DNA): TGTGCCAGCAGCTTTACAGGGGAAGCTTTCTTT. Complete variable domain (other parts from reference TRBV7-9 and TRBJ1-1): DTGVSQNPRHKITKRGQNVTFRCDPISEHNRLYWYRQTLGQGPEFLTYFQNEAQLEKSRLLSDRFSAERPKGSFSTLEIQRTEQGDSAMYLCASSFTGEAFFGQGTRLTVV.

This clonotype was seen more than once but under ten times. This chain uses TRBV6-1 with TRBJ2-3; possible D gene TRBD2, 6 bases. With 3 bases removed from V and 2 bases from J, the gap between germline ends came to 15 bases. CDR3 length: 16 residues. The germline CDR1 and CDR2 sequences are MNHNS and SASEGT. CDR3 residues: CASSDLAGPSTDTQYF. The CDR3, as DNA: TGTGCCAGCAGTGATTTGGCGGGGCCGTCCACAGATACGCAGTATTTT.

This clonotype was seen many times. This chain joins TRBV11-1 and TRBJ2-2; no clear D gene. Trimming shortened V by 3 bases and J by 0 bases, and 5 bases separated the two germline ends. CDR1 and CDR2 from the germline V gene are SGHAT and FQDESV (reference sequence). This CDR3 region has 14 residues. CDR3 coding DNA: TGTGCCAGCAGCTTTGGGCCGAACACCGGGGAGCTGTTTTTT. This encodes CASSFGPNTGELFF.

This clonotype has just a few counts. This chain joins TRBV11-2 and TRBJ2-7, with 8 positions matching TRBD1. Germline assignment: CDR1 SGHAT and CDR2 FQNNGV. The CDR3 runs 15 residues. V shed 4 bases, J shed 2 bases, and the junction held 7 bases outside the gene matches. CDR3 residues: CASSSGQGLPYEQYF. Here the CDR3 DNA reads TGTGCCAGCAGCTCAGGACAGGGTTTACCCTACGAGCAGTACTTC.

This clonotype appeared a few times. V and J are TRBV14 and TRBJ2-1, with TRBD2 identical over 8 bases. The CDR3 is 13 residues long. V shed 4 bases and J 10 bases; nucleotides not matched to a gene: 6. Germline loops: CDR1 SGHDN, CDR2 FVKESK. The CDR3 loop is CASSPGGGREQFF. DNA for the CDR3: TGTGCCAGCAGCCCCGGGGGGGGGAGGGAGCAGTTCTTC. Supplemented by reference TRBV14 and TRBJ2-1, the full variable domain reads EAGVTQFPSHSVIEKGQTVTLRCDPISGHDNLYWYRRVMGKEIKFLLHFVKESKQDESGMPNNRFLAERTGGTYSTLKVQPAELEDSGVYFCASSPGGGREQFFGPGTRLTVL.

The chain is built from TRBV27 and TRBJ1-2; no clear D gene. Germline V lookup: CDR1 MNHEY, CDR2 SMNVEV (reference sequence). V was clipped by 0 bases and J by 3 bases, with 11 bases between them. The CDR3 has 15 amino acids. Here the CDR3 reads CASSLSSRTYYGYTF. CDR3 nucleotides: TGTGCCAGCAGTTTATCGAGTCGTACGTACTATGGCTACACCTTC.